The rows below give T cell receptor beta chains drawn from one sample of a study of shared clonotypes between healthy human individuals. Here immunoSEQ multiplex PCR was the method, and the copy in TCRdb shows in-frame clones only, minus some. The sample holds about 820,000 clones, 80% to 95% seen once. Source material: naive CD8+ T cells sorted from blood. The origin of the receptors is a young man in good health. Both conserved end residues are part of each CDR3. The order of the fields is D gene, clone size, J gene, CDR3 length, V gene, CDR3 DNA, CDR3 protein. D genes are given only for firm matches. Only some rows state a clone size, as once, few, many or a class for expanded clones.

NA	NA	TRBJ2-2	16	TRBV7-9	TGTGCCAGCAGCTTAGCCGCACTAGCAGGGGCCGGGGAGCTGTTTTTT	CASSLAALAGAGELFF
NA	NA	TRBJ1-1	15	TRBV5-4	TGTGCCAGCAGAATACGCGGGACGGCCGGCACTGAAGCTTTCTTT	CASRIRGTAGTEAFF
NA	NA	TRBJ2-7	13	TRBV28	TGTGCCAGCAGTTACGGACTTTCCTACGAGCAGTACTTC	CASSYGLSYEQYF
NA	NA	TRBJ2-7	14	TRBV9	TGTGCCAGCAGCGCCATGGCGGGACTTGACGAGCAGTACTTC	CASSAMAGLDEQYF
NA	NA	TRBJ2-2	16	TRBV19	TGTGCCAGTAGTATGTGGCAGGGATATTACGCCGGGGAGCTGTTTTTT	CASSMWQGYYAGELFF
NA	NA	TRBJ1-3	15	TRBV9	TGTGCCAGCAGCGCCGACAGGACCTCTGGAAACACCATATATTTT	CASSADRTSGNTIYF
NA	NA	TRBJ2-5	15	TRBV7-8	TGTGCCAGCAGCTCCCCGGGACGGACTATGTTGGCCCAGTACTTC	CASSSPGRTMLAQYF
NA	NA	TRBJ2-3	15	TRBV27	TGTGCCAGCAGTTTAGCCCTAGTCAGCACAGATACGCAGTATTTT	CASSLALVSTDTQYF
NA	NA	TRBJ2-7	13	TRBV7-2	TGTGCCAGCAGCTCCCCGCGAACCTACGAGCAGTACTTC	CASSSPRTYEQYF
TRBD2	NA	TRBJ2-3	14	TRBV29-1	TGCAGCGTTCTCTCTAGCGGGAGTAAAGATACGCAGTATTTT	CSVLSSGSKDTQYF
TRBD2	NA	TRBJ2-1	15	TRBV27	TGTGCCAGCAGTCCACTAGCGGGAGCCTACAATGAGCAGTTCTTC	CASSPLAGAYNEQFF
NA	NA	TRBJ2-7	14	TRBV7-9	TGTGCCAGCAGCCCCCCGAGTGGTCCGCTGGAGCAGTACTTC	CASSPPSGPLEQYF
NA	NA	TRBJ2-1	15	TRBV4-1	TGCGCCAGCAGCCAACTGGCCGGACAGATCGATGAGCAGTTCTTC	CASSQLAGQIDEQFF
TRBD1	NA	TRBJ2-1	15	TRBV5-4	TGTGCCAGCAGCTTTCCCGGGACAGGGGGCGGTGAGCAGTTCTTC	CASSFPGTGGGEQFF
TRBD2	NA	TRBJ2-7	15	TRBV7-8	TGTGCCAGCCGCGGACGGCTAGCGGGAGTTGATGAGCAGTACTTC	CASRGRLAGVDEQYF
NA	NA	TRBJ1-2	13	TRBV15	TGTGCCACCAGCAGAGGTCAGAACTATGGCTACACCTTC	CATSRGQNYGYTF
NA	NA	TRBJ2-7	15	TRBV27	TGTGCCAGCAGTTGGGTGGGAAGCCGCACTTACGAGCAGTACTTC	CASSWVGSRTYEQYF
NA	NA	TRBJ2-3	17	TRBV10-3	TGTGCCATCAGTGATTCAACCTTGACAGACAACACAGATACGCAGTATTTT	CAISDSTLTDNTDTQYF
TRBD2	NA	TRBJ2-1	15	TRBV9	TGTGCCAGCAGCGGAAGACTAGCGGGAGCTCGAGAGCAGTTCTTC	CASSGRLAGAREQFF
TRBD1	NA	TRBJ2-7	16	TRBV23-1	TGCGCCAGCAGGCCACTACAGGGGGCGGTTATCTACGAGCAGTACTTC	CASRPLQGAVIYEQYF
NA	NA	TRBJ2-7	15	TRBV9	TGTGCCAGCAGCGTAGATCAGGGGTCGGCCTACGAGCAGTACTTC	CASSVDQGSAYEQYF
TRBD2	NA	TRBJ2-7	15	TRBV28	TGTGCCAGCCGGGGTTTGAGAGCGGGAGCCTACGAGCAGTACTTC	CASRGLRAGAYEQYF
NA	NA	TRBJ1-2	14	TRBV7-2	TGTGCCAGCAGCTTAGCTACAGCCAACTATGGCTACACCTTC	CASSLATANYGYTF
TRBD1	NA	TRBJ2-1	17	TRBV7-9	TGTGCCAGCAGCCCGGGGACAGTATCTCTGCAGGACAATGAGCAGTTCTTC	CASSPGTVSLQDNEQFF
TRBD2	NA	TRBJ2-7	15	TRBV5-8	TGTGCCAGCAGCTTATCAGCGGGAATCCCCTACGAGCAGTACTTC	CASSLSAGIPYEQYF
TRBD1	NA	TRBJ2-7	14	TRBV11-2	TGTGCCAGCAGCCTCGGACAGGGAGGATACGAGCAGTACTTC	CASSLGQGGYEQYF
NA	NA	TRBJ2-7	15	TRBV6-5	TGTGCCAGCAGTTACTCTTCGGGTGCGGGCGGCGAGCAGTACTTC	CASSYSSGAGGEQYF
NA	once	TRBJ2-5	15	TRBV7-7	TGTGCCAGCAGCCAAGAACCACGGACCCTAGAGACCCAGTACTTC	CASSQEPRTLETQYF
TRBD2	NA	TRBJ2-2	18	TRBV11-2	TGTGCCAGCAGCTCTGGAAGGGCTAGCGGGGCGAACACCGGGGAGCTGTTTTTT	CASSSGRASGANTGELFF
NA	NA	TRBJ2-3	16	TRBV5-1	TGCGCCAGCAGCCCGGTCGTTGGCCGGGGCACAGATACGCAGTATTTT	CASSPVVGRGTDTQYF
TRBD2	NA	TRBJ2-7	14	TRBV11-2	TGTGCCAGCAGCTTGGGGACTAGCGGGAACGAGCAGTACTTC	CASSLGTSGNEQYF
TRBD2	NA	TRBJ2-7	17	TRBV5-1	TGCGCCAGCAGCTCTTCCGGGACTAGCGGGAGGTTGTACGAGCAGTACTTC	CASSSSGTSGRLYEQYF
NA	NA	TRBJ2-5	15	TRBV27	TGTGCCAGCAGTTTTCGCCAAAACTACCAAGAGACCCAGTACTTC	CASSFRQNYQETQYF
TRBD2	NA	TRBJ2-7	14	TRBV19	TGTGCCAGTAGTACCCTAGCGGAGCACTACGAGCAGTACTTC	CASSTLAEHYEQYF
NA	NA	TRBJ2-5	13	TRBV4-1	TGCGCCAGCAGCCCAGTCGGGCTGGGCCTTCGGTACTTC	CASSPVGLGLRYF